This TCR beta chain comes out of a study of technical replicates of blood from several donors. Here immunoSEQ multiplex PCR was the method, and the copy in TCRdb shows in-frame clones only, minus some. The sample has more than 15,000 clones; more than 75% are singletons. V lost 7 bases to trimming and J lost 7 bases; unmatched junction nucleotides: 11. This CDR3 has 16 residues. Germline V lookup: CDR1 MDHEN, CDR2 SYDVKM. The sequence was obtained from a human donor in good health. Specimen: PBMCs. The genes are TRBV28 and TRBJ1-5; 12 nucleotides line up with TRBD1. The CDR3 coding sequence is TGTGCCAGCACCAAAGTGGGACAGGGGGCGGGACAGCCCCAGCATTTT. It is translated as CASTKVGQGAGQPQHF.